A selection of T cell receptor beta chains follows, all from one sample in a study of blood T cell repertoires in COVID-19. TCRdb's copy holds only in-frame clones and misses some; the assay was immunoSEQ multiplex PCR. The table has approximately 250,000 clones, around 90% seen once. The sample taken for sequencing was PBMCs or T cells enriched from blood (not recorded which). The receptors were gathered from a woman in her sixties in a cohort exposed to, infected with or recovered from COVID-19 (not recorded which). CDR3s include the opening cysteine and the closing phenylalanine or tryptophan. The order of the fields is CDR3 protein, CDR3 DNA, clone size, V gene, D gene, J gene. D genes are given only for firm matches. Some rows have no size entry. The others give once, few or many, or a class for an expanded clone.

CDR3 protein: CASTQRDSGRFSYNEQFF; CDR3 DNA: TGTGCCAGCACCCAGCGGGATAGCGGGAGGTTCTCCTACAATGAGCAGTTCTTC; clone size: once; V gene: TRBV7-8; D gene: TRBD2; J gene: TRBJ2-1
CDR3 protein: CASSPGLAGVNEQFF; CDR3 DNA: TGTGCCAGCAGCCCGGGACTAGCGGGGGTCAATGAGCAGTTCTTC; clone size: -; V gene: TRBV5-4; D gene: TRBD2; J gene: TRBJ2-1
CDR3 protein: CASSVVGAGNTIYF; CDR3 DNA: TGTGCCAGCAGCGTAGTAGGAGCGGGAAACACCATATATTTT; clone size: -; V gene: TRBV9; D gene: -; J gene: TRBJ1-3
CDR3 protein: CATSDYGRVDYNEQFF; CDR3 DNA: TGTGCCACCAGTGATTACGGGAGAGTCGATTACAATGAGCAGTTCTTC; clone size: -; V gene: TRBV24-1; D gene: -; J gene: TRBJ2-1
CDR3 protein: CASSLGDRGNTEAFF; CDR3 DNA: TGCGCCAGCAGCTTGGGGGACAGGGGGAACACTGAAGCTTTCTTT; clone size: once; V gene: TRBV5-1; D gene: TRBD1; J gene: TRBJ1-1
CDR3 protein: CASSLLAAGNEQFF; CDR3 DNA: TGTGCCAGCAGTCTTCTAGCGGCCGGCAATGAGCAGTTCTTC; clone size: -; V gene: TRBV3-1/TRBV3-2; D gene: TRBD2; J gene: TRBJ2-1
CDR3 protein: CASSPSGQASNEQFF; CDR3 DNA: TGTGCCAGCAGTCCTTCCGGACAGGCTTCCAATGAGCAGTTCTTC; clone size: -; V gene: TRBV28; D gene: TRBD1; J gene: TRBJ2-1
CDR3 protein: CASSPTGNTEAFF; CDR3 DNA: TGTGCCAGCAGCCCTACAGGGAACACTGAAGCTTTCTTT; clone size: -; V gene: TRBV2; D gene: -; J gene: TRBJ1-1
CDR3 protein: CASSSTGTVVNYGYTF; CDR3 DNA: TGTGCCAGCAGTTCGACCGGGACAGTTGTTAACTATGGCTACACCTTC; clone size: -; V gene: TRBV6-5; D gene: TRBD1; J gene: TRBJ1-2
CDR3 protein: CASSFSGGRAYEQYF; CDR3 DNA: TGTGCCAGCAGTTTCTCGGGCGGGAGGGCCTACGAGCAGTACTTC; clone size: -; V gene: TRBV28; D gene: TRBD2; J gene: TRBJ2-7
CDR3 protein: CSVAEGVQPQHF; CDR3 DNA: TGCAGCGTTGCGGAGGGAGTTCAGCCCCAGCATTTT; clone size: -; V gene: TRBV29-1; D gene: -; J gene: TRBJ1-5
CDR3 protein: CAWQTDSNQPQHF; CDR3 DNA: TGTGCCTGGCAGACTGATAGCAATCAGCCCCAGCATTTT; clone size: -; V gene: TRBV30; D gene: -; J gene: TRBJ1-5
CDR3 protein: CATKGQPYNEQFF; CDR3 DNA: TGTGCCACCAAAGGACAGCCTTACAATGAGCAGTTCTTC; clone size: -; V gene: TRBV2; D gene: -; J gene: TRBJ2-1
CDR3 protein: CASRSSGTLTDTQYF; CDR3 DNA: TGTGCCAGCAGGTCCAGCGGGACTCTCACAGATACGCAGTATTTT; clone size: -; V gene: TRBV7-2; D gene: TRBD2; J gene: TRBJ2-3
CDR3 protein: CASSPGTGGEKLFF; CDR3 DNA: TGTGCCAGCAGCCCCGGGACAGGAGGGGAAAAACTGTTTTTT; clone size: -; V gene: TRBV27; D gene: TRBD1; J gene: TRBJ1-4
CDR3 protein: CASSLAPGTTYNEQFF; CDR3 DNA: TGTGCTAGCAGCTTAGCCCCCGGGACAACCTACAATGAGCAGTTCTTC; clone size: -; V gene: TRBV7-7; D gene: -; J gene: TRBJ2-1
CDR3 protein: CASSPWTGGKYEQYF; CDR3 DNA: TGTGCCAGTAGTCCTTGGACAGGGGGAAAGTACGAGCAGTACTTC; clone size: -; V gene: TRBV19; D gene: TRBD1; J gene: TRBJ2-7
CDR3 protein: CASSPRLAEETQYF; CDR3 DNA: TGCGCCAGCAGCCCCCGACTAGCGGAAGAGACCCAGTACTTC; clone size: -; V gene: TRBV5-1; D gene: TRBD2; J gene: TRBJ2-5
CDR3 protein: CASSRYGAGVGTEAFF; CDR3 DNA: TGTGCCAGCAGTAGATATGGGGCAGGGGTGGGCACTGAAGCTTTCTTT; clone size: -; V gene: TRBV28; D gene: -; J gene: TRBJ1-1
CDR3 protein: CASSLDRDLNTQYF; CDR3 DNA: TGCGCCAGCAGCTTGGACAGGGATCTGAATACGCAGTATTTT; clone size: -; V gene: TRBV5-1; D gene: -; J gene: TRBJ2-3
CDR3 protein: CASSYPIGRQGNTGELFF; CDR3 DNA: TGTGCCAGCAGTTACCCCATTGGGAGACAGGGGAACACCGGGGAGCTGTTTTTT; clone size: -; V gene: TRBV28; D gene: TRBD1; J gene: TRBJ2-2
CDR3 protein: CASSYRTGADTGELFF; CDR3 DNA: TGTGCCAGCAGTTACAGGACAGGGGCTGACACCGGGGAGCTGTTTTTT; clone size: -; V gene: TRBV6-6; D gene: TRBD1; J gene: TRBJ2-2
CDR3 protein: CSVGDWTSGSGSEQYF; CDR3 DNA: TGCAGCGTTGGAGACTGGACTAGCGGGAGTGGGAGCGAGCAGTACTTC; clone size: -; V gene: TRBV29-1; D gene: TRBD2; J gene: TRBJ2-7
CDR3 protein: CATSRYRVGDQPQHF; CDR3 DNA: TGTGCCACCAGTCGATACAGGGTTGGGGATCAGCCCCAGCATTTT; clone size: -; V gene: TRBV15; D gene: -; J gene: TRBJ1-5
CDR3 protein: CASSSTTGRTEAFF; CDR3 DNA: TGTGCCAGCAGCTCGACGACAGGGAGAACTGAAGCTTTCTTT; clone size: -; V gene: TRBV7-9; D gene: TRBD1; J gene: TRBJ1-1
CDR3 protein: CASSLSGLAGRSYEQYF; CDR3 DNA: TGTGCCAGCAGTCTGTCGGGACTAGCGGGTCGTTCCTACGAGCAGTACTTC; clone size: once; V gene: TRBV28; D gene: TRBD2; J gene: TRBJ2-7